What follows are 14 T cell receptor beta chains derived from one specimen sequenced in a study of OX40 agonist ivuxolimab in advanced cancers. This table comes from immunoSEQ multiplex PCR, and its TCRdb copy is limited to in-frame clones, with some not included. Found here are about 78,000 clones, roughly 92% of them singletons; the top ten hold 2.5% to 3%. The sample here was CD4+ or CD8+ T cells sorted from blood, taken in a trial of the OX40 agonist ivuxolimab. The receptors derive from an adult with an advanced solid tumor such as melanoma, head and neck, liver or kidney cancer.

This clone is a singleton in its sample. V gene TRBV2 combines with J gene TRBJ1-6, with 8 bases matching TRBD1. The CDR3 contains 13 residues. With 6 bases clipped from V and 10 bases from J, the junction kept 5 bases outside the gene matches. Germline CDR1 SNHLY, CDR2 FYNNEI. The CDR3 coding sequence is TGTGCCAGCAGCGACAGGGGCAGGTCACCCCTCCACTTT. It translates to CASSDRGRSPLHF.

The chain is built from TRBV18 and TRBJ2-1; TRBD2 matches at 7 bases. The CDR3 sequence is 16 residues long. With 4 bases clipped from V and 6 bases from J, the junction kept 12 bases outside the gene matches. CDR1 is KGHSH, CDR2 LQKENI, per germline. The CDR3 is CASSLHGLAVTNEQFF. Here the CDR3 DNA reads TGTGCCAGCTCACTTCATGGGCTAGCGGTGACCAATGAGCAGTTCTTC. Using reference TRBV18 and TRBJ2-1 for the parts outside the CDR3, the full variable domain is NAGVMQNPRHLVRRRGQEARLRCSPMKGHSHVYWYRQLPEEGLKFMVYLQKENIIDESGMPKERFSAEFPKEGPSILRIQQVVRGDSAAYFCASSLHGLAVTNEQFFGPGTRLTVL.

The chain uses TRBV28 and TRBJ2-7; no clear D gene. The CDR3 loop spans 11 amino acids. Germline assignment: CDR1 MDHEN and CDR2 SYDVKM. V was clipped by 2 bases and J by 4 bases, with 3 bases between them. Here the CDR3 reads CASSLRYEQYF. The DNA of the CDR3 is TGTGCCAGCAGTTTAAGGTACGAGCAGTACTTC.

CDR3 bases: TGTGCCAGCAGCTTGGAGTCGCATCAGCCCCAGCATTTT. Protein product: CASSLESHQPQHF. This rearrangement joins TRBV5-5 to TRBJ1-5; D uncertain. Germline V lookup: CDR1 SGHKS, CDR2 YYEKEE (reference sequence). The CDR3 contains 13 residues. Trimming shortened V by 0 bases and J by 5 bases, and 6 bases separated the two germline ends.

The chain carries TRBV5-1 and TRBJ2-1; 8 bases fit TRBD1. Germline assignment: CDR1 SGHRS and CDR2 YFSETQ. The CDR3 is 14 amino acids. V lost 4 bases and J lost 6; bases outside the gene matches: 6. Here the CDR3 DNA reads TGCGCCAGCAGCGGGCAGGGGGCCAGCAATGAGCAGTTCTTC. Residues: CASSGQGASNEQFF.

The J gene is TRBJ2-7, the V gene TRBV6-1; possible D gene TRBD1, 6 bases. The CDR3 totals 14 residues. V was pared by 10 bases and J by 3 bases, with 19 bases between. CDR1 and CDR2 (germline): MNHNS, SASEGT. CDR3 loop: CATLRAGAFYEQYF. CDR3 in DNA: TGTGCCACCCTCAGGGCAGGGGCCTTCTACGAGCAGTACTTC.

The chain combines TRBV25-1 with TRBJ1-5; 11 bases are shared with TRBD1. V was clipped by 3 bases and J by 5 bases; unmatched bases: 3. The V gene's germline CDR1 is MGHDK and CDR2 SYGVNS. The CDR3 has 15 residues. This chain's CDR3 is CASSDPGQGDQPQHF. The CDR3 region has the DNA TGTGCCAGCAGTGATCCGGGACAGGGGGATCAGCCCCAGCATTTT.

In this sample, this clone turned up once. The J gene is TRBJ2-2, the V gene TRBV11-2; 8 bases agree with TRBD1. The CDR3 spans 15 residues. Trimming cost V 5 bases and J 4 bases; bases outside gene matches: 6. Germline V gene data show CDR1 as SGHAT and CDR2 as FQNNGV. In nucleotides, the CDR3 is TGTGCCAGCAGCCCGGACAGGGCCGGCACCGGGGAGCTGTTTTTT. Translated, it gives CASSPDRAGTGELFF.

The CDR3 region has the DNA TGTGCCAGCAGCCTAGGACAGGGCTCTGGAAACACCATATATTTT. Protein product: CASSLGQGSGNTIYF. The chain couples TRBV11-2 to TRBJ1-3; 8 bases are a match to TRBD1. CDR3 length: 15 amino acids. Germline V gene data show CDR1 as SGHAT and CDR2 as FQNNGV. After removal of 5 bases from V and 0 bases from J, the junction contained 3 bases not matched to a gene. The variable domain in full, completed from reference TRBV11-2 and TRBJ1-3, reads EAGVAQSPRYKIIEKRQSVAFWCNPISGHATLYWYQQILGQGPKLLIQFQNNGVVDDSQLPKDRFSAERLKGVDSTLKIQPAKLEDSAVYLCASSLGQGSGNTIYFGEGSWLTVV.

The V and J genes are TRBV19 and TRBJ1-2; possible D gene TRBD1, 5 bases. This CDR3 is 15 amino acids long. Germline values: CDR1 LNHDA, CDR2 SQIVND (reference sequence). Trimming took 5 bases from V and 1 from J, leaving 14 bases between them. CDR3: CASSPQGGFNYGYTF. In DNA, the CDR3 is TGTGCCAGTAGTCCCCAGGGCGGCTTTAACTATGGCTACACCTTC. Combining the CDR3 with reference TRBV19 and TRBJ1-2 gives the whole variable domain DGGITQSPKYLFRKEGQNVTLSCEQNLNHDAMYWYRQDPGQGLRLIYYSQIVNDFQKGDIAEGYSVSREKKESFPLTVTSAQKNPTAFYLCASSPQGGFNYGYTFGSGTRLTVV.

The CDR3, as DNA: TGTGCCAGCAGTGGGTATGGAGGCGGCTACACCTTC. It specifies CASSGYGGGYTF. J is TRBJ1-2 and V is TRBV2; D not certain. V dropped 4 bases and J dropped 8 bases, with 11 bases sitting between them. Germline CDR1 and CDR2: SNHLY and FYNNEI. CDR3 size: 12 residues.

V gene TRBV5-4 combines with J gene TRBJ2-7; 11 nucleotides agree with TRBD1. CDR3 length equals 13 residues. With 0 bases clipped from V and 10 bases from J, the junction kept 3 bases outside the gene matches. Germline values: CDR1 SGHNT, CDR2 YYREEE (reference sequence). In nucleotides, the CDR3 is TGTGCCAGCAGCTTGGACGGGACAGGGGGTCAGTACTTC. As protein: CASSLDGTGGQYF.

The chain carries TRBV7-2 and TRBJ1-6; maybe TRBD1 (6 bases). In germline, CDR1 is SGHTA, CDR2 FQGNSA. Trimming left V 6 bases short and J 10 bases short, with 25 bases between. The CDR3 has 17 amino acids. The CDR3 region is CASSFGRTTGTGSPLHF. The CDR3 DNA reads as TGTGCCAGCAGTTTTGGCAGGACCACAGGGACTGGGTCACCCCTCCACTTT. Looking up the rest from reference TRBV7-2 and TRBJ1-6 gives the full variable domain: GAGVSQSPSNKVTEKGKDVELRCDPISGHTALYWYRQSLGQGLEFLIYFQGNSAPDKSGLPSDRFSAERTGGSVSTLTIQRTQQEDSAVYLCASSFGRTTGTGSPLHFGNGTRLTVT.

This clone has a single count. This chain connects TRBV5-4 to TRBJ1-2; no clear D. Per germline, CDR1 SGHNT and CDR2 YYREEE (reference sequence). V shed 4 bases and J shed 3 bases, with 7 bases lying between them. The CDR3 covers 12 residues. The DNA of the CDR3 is TGTGCCAGCAGCCGGGGAGACTATGGCTACACCTTC. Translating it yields CASSRGDYGYTF. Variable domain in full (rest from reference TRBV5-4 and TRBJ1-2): ETGVTQSPTHLIKTRGQQVTLRCSSQSGHNTVSWYQQALGQGPQFIFQYYREEENGRGNFPPRFSGLQFPNYSSELNVNALELDDSALYLCASSRGDYGYTFGSGTRLTVV.